The 18 T cell receptor beta chains in this list originate from one sample, sequenced in a study of blood T cells in healthy people across ages. Through a sample-barcoded 5' primer and a J-beta primer mix, a second PCR was run for roughly 7 to 11 cycles. TCRdb used MiXCR to reprocess the 5' RACE reads, holding one entry per CDR3 protein. The data show around 820,000 distinct CDR3 sequences, roughly 25% seen once. Separately, the same data were catalogued under a study of T cells of mothers and their children.

Sequenced material: blood. The receptors were sampled from a boy aged 5-17 years in good health.

This clonotype was observed a handful of times. The rearrangement joins TRBV9 to TRBJ1-2; D may be TRBD1 (6 bases). The ends were cut back, 0 bases at V and 4 bases at J, with 7 bases in the middle. The V gene's germline CDR1 is SGDLS and CDR2 YYNGEE. This CDR3 region has 13 residues. The CDR3 loop is CASSVVGGYGYTF. The CDR3 region has the DNA TGTGCCAGCAGCGTAGTAGGGGGCTATGGCTACACCTTC.

V and J are TRBV5-8 and TRBJ1-1, with 8 bases lining up with TRBD1. CDR1 is SGHTS and CDR2 is YDEGEE in the germline V gene. Losses at the gene ends were 3 bases for V and 0 bases for J; bases not matched to a gene: 1. The length of the CDR3 is 14 residues. CDR3 region: CASSWTGLNTEAFF. DNA of the CDR3: TGTGCCAGCAGCTGGACAGGGTTGAACACTGAAGCTTTCTTT.

The V and J genes are TRBV15 and TRBJ1-1; D ambiguous. The CDR3 has 14 residues. The V gene lost 8 bases and the J gene lost 3 bases, with 16 bases spanning the gap. Looked up from germline, CDR1 is LNHNV and CDR2 is YYDKDF (reference sequence). CDR3 loop: CATRIRASDTEAFF. CDR3 coding DNA: TGTGCCACCCGCATAAGGGCATCGGACACTGAAGCTTTCTTT.

The rearrangement joins TRBV15 to TRBJ2-5; a weak D match, TRBD1 (5 bases). The CDR3 consists of 15 residues. Germline V gene sequence: CDR1 LNHNV, CDR2 YYDKDF (reference sequence). The V and J ends lost 0 bases and 7 bases respectively, with 15 bases between them. DNA of the CDR3: TGTGCCACCAGCAGAGATAATCGCAGGGATGGGACCCAGTACTTC. Protein: CATSRDNRRDGTQYF.

This clonotype has more than one count but fewer than ten. This chain uses TRBV20-1 with TRBJ2-1, with 9 bases that match TRBD2. The CDR3 spans 15 residues. Unmatched junction bases numbered 4, after V lost 2 bases and J lost 2 bases. Per the germline V gene, CDR1 is DFQATT and CDR2 is SNEGSKA (reference sequence). The CDR3 region has the DNA TGCAGTGCTAGATCACTAGCGGGCGCCTACAATGAGCAGTTCTTC. Amino acids: CSARSLAGAYNEQFF.

The J gene is TRBJ1-4, the V gene TRBV6-1; D gene unclear. This CDR3 spans 13 amino acids. Germline assignment: CDR1 MNHNS and CDR2 SASEGT. The V and J ends lost 7 bases and 7 bases respectively, with 13 bases between them. DNA of the CDR3: TGTGCCAGCACAGGCCGGGCGACTGAAAAACTGTTTTTT. It encodes CASTGRATEKLFF.

The chain employs TRBV29-1 and TRBJ1-5; no firm D call. Germline V gene data show CDR1 as SQVTM and CDR2 as ANQGSEA. This CDR3 is built from 14 residues. CDR3 amino acids: CRDLRGWSNQPQHF. In nucleotides, the CDR3 is TGCAGGGATTTACGGGGTTGGAGCAATCAGCCCCAGCATTTT.

This clonotype was seen more than once but under ten times. This rearrangement joins TRBV7-9 to TRBJ2-4, with 9 nucleotides matching TRBD2. V was pared by 5 bases and J by 4 bases, with 9 bases of the junction left unmatched. The CDR3 spans 16 residues. Germline V gene lookup returns CDR1 SEHNR and CDR2 FQNEAQ (reference sequence). The CDR3 coding sequence is TGTGCCAGCAGCCCGCGACTAGCGGTAGCAAAAAACATTCAGTACTTC. Protein sequence: CASSPRLAVAKNIQYF.

This clonotype was counted between two and nine times. This chain joins TRBV20-1 and TRBJ2-7, with TRBD2 as a possible D gene (5 bases). Germline CDR1 DFQATT, CDR2 SNEGSKA (reference sequence). The CDR3 totals 14 residues. The V gene lost 2 bases and the J gene lost 1 base, with 12 bases spanning the gap. The CDR3, as DNA: TGCAGTGCTAGATGGGAGCGCTTATCCTACGAGCAGTACTTC. Its protein is CSARWERLSYEQYF.

This clonotype showed up just a few times. This rearrangement joins TRBV7-2 to TRBJ1-2, with D uncertain. The V end was cut by 5 bases, the J end by 7 bases, with 14 bases between. CDR3 length: 13 amino acids. The germline gives CDR1 SGHTA, CDR2 FQGNSA. CDR3 DNA: TGTGCCAGCAGCGCTGGGGAAGTTCGTGGCTACACCTTC. This encodes CASSAGEVRGYTF. The whole variable domain, remainder taken from reference TRBV7-2 and TRBJ1-2, is GAGVSQSPSNKVTEKGKDVELRCDPISGHTALYWYRQSLGQGLEFLIYFQGNSAPDKSGLPSDRFSAERTGGSVSTLTIQRTQQEDSAVYLCASSAGEVRGYTFGSGTRLTVV.

V gene TRBV27 combines with J gene TRBJ2-3, with 9 bases that match TRBD1. Unmatched junction bases numbered 5, after V lost 5 bases and J lost 5 bases. Germline CDR1 MNHEY, CDR2 SMNVEV (reference sequence). The length of the CDR3 is 14 residues. DNA for the CDR3: TGTGCCAGCAGTGAGGACAGGGGAATAGATACGCAGTATTTT. It encodes CASSEDRGIDTQYF.

The chain recombines TRBV5-1 with TRBJ1-1, with TRBD1 matching 9 bases. The germline CDR1 and CDR2 sequences are SGHRS and YFSETQ. This CDR3 spans 16 amino acids. With 4 bases clipped from V and 0 bases from J, the junction kept 7 bases outside the gene matches. As DNA, the CDR3 is TGCGCCAGCAGCCTGACCGGGACAGGGTTGAACACTGAAGCTTTCTTT. This sequence encodes CASSLTGTGLNTEAFF.

This clonotype appeared a few times. The CDR3 region is CASRPKGLLTQYF. The CDR3 bases are TGTGCCAGCCGCCCTAAGGGGTTGCTGACCCAGTACTTC. V gene TRBV7-6 combines with J gene TRBJ2-5; TRBD1 is a possible D gene (5 bases). V shed 8 bases and J shed 7 bases, with 17 bases lying between them. Germline assignment: CDR1 SGHVS and CDR2 FNYEAQ. The CDR3 is 13 residues long. The full variable domain, with the rest looked up from reference TRBV7-6 and TRBJ2-5, is GAGVSQSPRYKVTKRGQDVALRCDPISGHVSLYWYRQALGQGPEFLTYFNYEAQQDKSGLPNDRFSAERPEGSISTLTIQRTEQRDSAMYRCASRPKGLLTQYFGPGTRLLVL.

Only a few counts were recorded for this clonotype. The CDR3 spells CASSLEGAEETQYF. DNA for the CDR3: TGTGCCAGCAGCTTGGAGGGGGCCGAGGAGACCCAGTACTTC. The chain carries TRBV7-9 and TRBJ2-5; possibly TRBD1 for D (7 bases). Germline V gene data show CDR1 as SEHNR and CDR2 as FQNEAQ (reference sequence). The CDR3 extends over 14 amino acids. The V end was cut by 3 bases, the J end by 5 bases, with 13 bases between.

On this clonotype: The junction and the germline gene differ at one end; a read error may be behind it. The rearrangement uses TRBV13 and TRBJ2-1; weak D call: TRBD2 (5 bases). The length of the CDR3 is 12 residues. Germline CDR1 and CDR2: PRHDT and FYEKMQ (reference sequence). The DNA for the CDR3 is TGCGCCAGCAGCTTCGGGATGGACGAGCAGTTCTTC. Translation gives CASSFGMDEQFF.

This rearrangement joins TRBV14 to TRBJ1-2; TRBD1 might be the D (5 bases). V was shortened by 1 base and J by 5 bases, with 14 bases between the two germline ends. CDR3 length equals 15 residues. Germline V CDR1 and CDR2: SGHDN, FVKESK. The CDR3 DNA sequence: TGTGCCAGCAGCCAAGGGTTCGCCGACAGATATGGCTACACCTTC. Translating it yields CASSQGFADRYGYTF.

This clonotype was recorded many times. The rearrangement links TRBV5-6 to TRBJ2-3; no clear D. In germline, CDR1 is SGHDT, CDR2 YYEEEE. The V end lost 0 bases, the J end lost 7 bases, and 9 bases lay between the germline ends. This CDR3 contains 13 residues. This chain's CDR3 is CASSLGSVHTQYF. DNA of the CDR3: TGTGCCAGCAGCTTGGGGTCCGTGCATACGCAGTATTTT.

The chain carries TRBV6-5 and TRBJ2-5; 7 bases are a match to TRBD1. The CDR3 length is 16 residues. Trimming removed 2 bases from V and 5 bases from J; junction bases left unmatched: 11. Germline assignment: CDR1 MNHEY and CDR2 SVGAGI. The CDR3 DNA sequence: TGTGCCAGCAGTTACGGACAGGACGCCGCACTGGAGACCCAGTACTTC. It codes for CASSYGQDAALETQYF.